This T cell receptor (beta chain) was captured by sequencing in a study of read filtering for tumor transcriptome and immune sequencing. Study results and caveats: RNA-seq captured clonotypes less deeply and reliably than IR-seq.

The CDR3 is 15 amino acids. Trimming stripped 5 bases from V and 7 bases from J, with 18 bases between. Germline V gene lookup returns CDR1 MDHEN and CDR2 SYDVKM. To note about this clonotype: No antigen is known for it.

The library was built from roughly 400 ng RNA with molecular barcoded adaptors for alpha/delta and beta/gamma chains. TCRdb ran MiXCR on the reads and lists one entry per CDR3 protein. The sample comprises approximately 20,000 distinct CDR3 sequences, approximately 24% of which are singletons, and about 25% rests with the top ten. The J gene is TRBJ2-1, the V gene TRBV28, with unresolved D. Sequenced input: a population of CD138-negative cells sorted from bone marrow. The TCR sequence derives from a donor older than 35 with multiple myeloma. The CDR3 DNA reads TGTGCCAGCAGTCCCCCGGGCCCCCGACGGAATGAGCAGTTCTTC. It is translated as CASSPPGPRRNEQFF. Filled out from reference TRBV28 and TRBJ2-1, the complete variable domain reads DVKVTQSSRYLVKRTGEKVFLECVQDMDHENMFWYRQDPGLGLRLIYFSYDVKMKEKGDIPEGYSVSREKKERFSLILESASTNQTSMYLCASSPPGPRRNEQFFGPGTRLTVL.